What follows are 14 T cell receptor beta chains derived from one specimen sequenced in a study of T cells in Graves' hyperthyroidism and ophthalmopathy. RNA transcripts served as the template for amplifying TCR beta CDR3 regions. Using the HTBI primer set, a first-round RT-PCR was run on the TCR CDR3. Using its own MiXCR run on the multiplex PCR reads, TCRdb lists one record per CDR3 protein. The repertoire consists of some 500,000 distinct CDR3 sequences, with 24% occurring once and the leading ten covering 11%. Source material: blood. All receptors derive from a woman aged 25 to 45 with Graves' ophthalmopathy.

This clonotype was counted between two and nine times. J is TRBJ2-1 and V is TRBV20-1; 10 bases map to TRBD2. Germline V gene lookup returns CDR1 DFQATT and CDR2 SNEGSKA (reference sequence). Trimming at V came to 1 base and at J to 8 bases, leaving 5 bases not matched to a gene. CDR3 size: 14 residues. CDR3 bases: TGCAGTGCTAGAGTACTAGCGGGGAGGTATGAGCAGTTCTTC. As protein: CSARVLAGRYEQFF.

The sample holds many counts of this clonotype. The chain links TRBV19 to TRBJ1-5; D is perhaps TRBD1 (6 bases). The CDR3 consists of 15 residues. Trimming cost V 3 bases and J 4 bases, with 13 bases left between them. Germline loops: CDR1 LNHDA, CDR2 SQIVND (reference sequence). The CDR3 nucleotides read TGTGCCAGTAGTATGGCCGACAGGAGTAATCAGCCCCAGCATTTT. This encodes CASSMADRSNQPQHF.

This clonotype was found many times. This chain connects TRBV29-1 to TRBJ1-2, with D hard to call. Between the trimmed V and J ends, which lost 4 bases and 4 bases, there was a span of 10 bases. The CDR3 extends over 12 amino acids. Germline CDR1 SQVTM, CDR2 ANQGSEA. CDR3 in amino acids: CSVVGSSYGYTF. The CDR3 nucleotides read TGCAGCGTTGTGGGGTCGAGCTATGGCTACACCTTC. The entire variable domain, with the rest obtained from reference TRBV29-1 and TRBJ1-2, is as follows: SAVISQKPSRDICQRGTSLTIQCQVDSQVTMMFWYRQQPGQSLTLIATANQGSEATYESGFVIDKFPISRPNLTFSTLTVSNMSPEDSSIYLCSVVGSSYGYTFGSGTRLTVV.

This clonotype was detected many times. The chain recombines TRBV28 with TRBJ2-5, with D possibly called TRBD1 or TRBD2 (5 bases each). V lost 6 bases to trimming and J lost 2 bases, with 10 bases between them. The length of the CDR3 is 13 residues. Germline values: CDR1 MDHEN, CDR2 SYDVKM. The CDR3 DNA reads TGTGCCAGCAGGCCGGGACCACAAGAGACCCAGTACTTC. Protein: CASRPGPQETQYF.

This clonotype came up a few times. As DNA, the CDR3 is TGTGCCACCAGCAGAGGGGGGGACTACATGAACACTGAAGCTTTCTTT. Translation: CATSRGGDYMNTEAFF. The gene calls are TRBV15 and TRBJ1-1; the D gene is possibly TRBD1 (5 bases). Trimming pared 1 base from V and 0 bases from J, leaving 12 bases between. Germline V lookup: CDR1 LNHNV, CDR2 YYDKDF (reference sequence). The CDR3 covers 16 residues.

This clonotype has just a few counts. This may come from a read error, since a much larger clone is one base off. V and J are TRBV4-1 and TRBJ1-5; TRBD1 aligns across 9 bases. CDR3 length equals 16 residues. Germline CDR1 reads MGHRA; CDR2 reads YSYEKL. The V segment lost 1 base and the J segment 6 bases; nucleotides outside the gene matches: 7. The CDR3 reads CASSQVGTGMSQPQHF. CDR3 nucleotides: TGCGCCAGCAGCCAAGTAGGGACAGGGATGAGTCAGCCCCAGCATTTT.

This clonotype was detected many times. The CDR3, as DNA: TGTGCCAGCTCACCACGGTTTTCCCAAGAGACCCAGTACTTC. Its protein is CASSPRFSQETQYF. V gene TRBV18 combines with J gene TRBJ2-5; D is undetermined. Between the trimmed V and J ends, which lost 1 base and 1 base, there was a span of 7 bases. Germline loops: CDR1 KGHSH, CDR2 LQKENI. This CDR3 comprises 14 residues. Full variable domain (remainder filled in from reference TRBV18 and TRBJ2-5): NAGVMQNPRHLVRRRGQEARLRCSPMKGHSHVYWYRQLPEEGLKFMVYLQKENIIDESGMPKERFSAEFPKEGPSILRIQQVVRGDSAAYFCASSPRFSQETQYFGPGTRLLVL.

This clonotype was seen repeatedly, ten times or more. V is TRBV7-2 and J is TRBJ2-5; tentatively, D is TRBD2 (6 bases). This CDR3 has 16 residues. Germline lookup yields CDR1 SGHTA and CDR2 FQGNSA. The germline V and J ends were trimmed by 0 bases and 7 bases, with 18 bases remaining between them. This CDR3 is CASSLAAGGGARTQYF. CDR3 in DNA: TGTGCCAGCAGCTTAGCGGCCGGAGGCGGGGCTAGGACCCAGTACTTC.

This clonotype came up many times. The chain uses TRBV6-1 and TRBJ1-5; D perhaps matches TRBD1 (5 bases). With 1 base removed from V and 6 bases from J, the gap between germline ends came to 10 bases. The CDR3 totals 14 residues. CDR1 MNHNS and CDR2 SASEGT come from the germline V gene. CDR3 loop: CASSEGDGVQPQHF. As DNA, the CDR3 is TGTGCCAGCAGTGAAGGGGACGGGGTTCAGCCCCAGCATTTT.

This clonotype was recorded at least ten times. The V gene is TRBV30, the J gene TRBJ2-5; D unclear. Trimming shortened V by 0 bases and J by 5 bases, and 7 bases separated the two germline ends. Germline V CDR1 and CDR2: GTSNPN, SVGIG (reference sequence). The length of the CDR3 is 12 residues. The CDR3 nucleotides read TGTGCCTGGAGTGTAGATGTGGAGACCCAGTACTTC. Amino acid sequence: CAWSVDVETQYF.

This clonotype was counted many times. J is TRBJ2-2 and V is TRBV6-1; 8 bases are shared with TRBD1. The length of the CDR3 is 13 residues. The germline gives CDR1 MNHNS, CDR2 SASEGT. V lost 4 bases to trimming and J lost 5 bases; unmatched junction nucleotides: 0. Here the CDR3 reads CASSGQGTGELFF. In DNA, the CDR3 is TGTGCCAGCAGTGGACAGGGGACCGGGGAGCTGTTTTTT.

The chain combines TRBV28 with TRBJ2-5, with 11 bases lining up with TRBD2. CDR1 MDHEN and CDR2 SYDVKM come from the germline V gene. V was pared by 8 bases and J by 5 bases, with 4 bases of the junction left unmatched. CDR3 length: 13 residues. The CDR3 DNA sequence: TGTGCCAGCCTCAGACTAGCGGGGGAGACCCAGTACTTC. Its protein is CASLRLAGETQYF.

The chain links TRBV19 to TRBJ1-1, with no clear D. This CDR3 comprises 12 residues. Trimming cost V 5 bases and J 5 bases, with 9 bases left between them. Per germline, CDR1 LNHDA and CDR2 SQIVND (reference sequence). The CDR3 bases are TGTGCCAGTAGTCCGGCGGGGACTGAAGCTTTCTTT. Protein product: CASSPAGTEAFF.

The rearrangement uses TRBV12-3 or TRBV12-4 and TRBJ1-2, with a tentative D call TRBD1 (5 bases). CDR3 length: 17 residues. V lost 3 bases, J lost 1 base, and 18 bases lay in between. CDR3 residues: CASSLASGQGYNYGYTF. For the CDR3, the DNA is TGTGCCAGCAGTTTGGCTTCGGGGCAGGGTTATAACTATGGCTACACCTTC.